The 15 T cell receptor beta chains below were found in one sample sequenced in a study of regulatory T cells in long-lasting Graves disease. Time point: newly diagnosed GD, antithyroid drugs for less than 3 months. Following extraction of RNA from PBMCs, that RNA was used to make the TCR library. Both iRepertoire HTBI primers and Arm-PCR of CDR3 regions were used to build the TCR beta libraries. Each CDR3 protein gets one entry after TCRdb re-called the multiplex PCR reads with MiXCR. This sample has approximately 350,000 distinct CDR3 sequences, with about 17% found just once. This sample also belongs to another study, concerning T cells in Graves' hyperthyroidism and ophthalmopathy.

The source was peripheral blood mononuclear cells (PBMCs), collected at new diagnosis, from a patient treated with antithyroid drugs. All receptors derive from a woman under 30 with Graves disease.

The table lists this clonotype with a count of one. This chain links TRBV7-9 with TRBJ2-3, with a tentative D call TRBD1 (7 bases). The germline gives CDR1 SEHNR, CDR2 FQNEAQ (reference sequence). V lost 9 bases to trimming and J lost 5 bases, with 18 bases between them. This CDR3 region has 14 residues. The CDR3 region is CASLRAGQRDTQYF. Written as DNA, the CDR3 is TGTGCCAGTCTCCGGGCGGGACAGCGAGATACGCAGTATTTT.

A remark on this clonotype: This is likely an artifact of a read error, given a far larger clone one base away. The rearrangement links TRBV14 to TRBJ2-1, with TRBD2 identical over 14 bases. CDR1 is SGHDN and CDR2 is FVKESK in the germline V gene. CDR3 length equals 15 residues. After removal of 4 bases from V and 8 bases from J, the junction contained 4 bases not matched to a gene. The CDR3: CASSLTSGRDYEQFF. The CDR3 region has the DNA TGTGCCAGCAGCCTGACTAGCGGGAGGGACTATGAGCAGTTCTTC.

At least ten counts were recorded for this clonotype. The gene calls are TRBV12-3 or TRBV12-4 and TRBJ2-3; 7 nucleotides align to TRBD2. This CDR3 comprises 15 residues. V lost 6 bases and J lost 8; bases outside the gene matches: 14. CDR3 sequence reads: CASSSISGGPGTQYF. The CDR3 bases are TGTGCCAGCAGCTCCATCTCGGGGGGACCAGGTACGCAGTATTTT.

This clonotype was seen ten or more times. The V gene is TRBV5-1, the J gene TRBJ1-1, with D perhaps TRBD1 (6 bases). CDR1 is SGHRS and CDR2 is YFSETQ in the germline V gene. Trimming left V 0 bases short and J 11 bases short, with 11 bases between. The CDR3 runs to 12 residues. The CDR3, as DNA: TGCGCCAGCAGCTTGGCGGACAGTGAGGCTTTCTTT. Protein sequence: CASSLADSEAFF.

This clonotype appeared many times. The DNA of the CDR3 is TGTGCCTTGAGGGTGGGGACGGGGGAGCAGTACTTC. Protein product: CALRVGTGEQYF. V and J are TRBV30 and TRBJ2-7; tentatively, D is TRBD1 or TRBD2 (5 bases each). This CDR3 has 12 residues. Germline-derived CDR1 and CDR2 are GTSNPN and SVGIG (reference sequence). V was clipped by 7 bases and J by 7 bases, with 17 bases between them.

This clonotype was seen ten or more times. The rearrangement uses TRBV2 and TRBJ2-2; D remains ambiguous. Trimming left V 7 bases short and J 6 bases short, with 6 bases between. CDR1 SNHLY and CDR2 FYNNEI come from the germline V gene. This CDR3 is 11 amino acids long. The CDR3 DNA follows: TGTGCCAGCAAGGGCCCCGGGGAGCTGTTTTTT. This gives the protein CASKGPGELFF.

This clonotype was detected only a few times. V is TRBV6-9 and J is TRBJ2-7; TRBD1 aligns across 8 bases. Germline loops: CDR1 MNHGY, CDR2 SVAAGI. V shed 3 bases and J 6 bases; nucleotides not matched to a gene: 10. CDR3 length equals 15 residues. In nucleotides, the CDR3 is TGTGCCAGCAGTTACTCTGGACAGGGCTCTCTCGAGCAGTACTTC. Amino acid sequence: CASSYSGQGSLEQYF.

V is TRBV2 and J is TRBJ1-1, with 10 bases identical to TRBD1. CDR1 is SNHLY, CDR2 FYNNEI, per germline. J gave up 5 bases and V 5 bases, and 8 bases lay outside the gene matches. This CDR3 has 15 residues. CDR3 loop: CASSLSGTGETEAFF. CDR3 in DNA: TGTGCCAGCAGTTTGTCCGGGACAGGGGAGACTGAAGCTTTCTTT.

This clonotype was seen more than once but under ten times. This may be a read error, as it is one base from a much larger clone. This sequence joins TRBV7-8 and TRBJ2-3; TRBD1 matches 10 bases. Germline CDR1 reads SGHVS; CDR2 reads FQNEAQ. Unmatched junction bases numbered 9, after V lost 5 bases and J lost 7 bases. The CDR3 extends over 15 amino acids. The CDR3 coding sequence is TGTGCCAGCAGCCCATCCGGGACAGGGGCAAATACGCAGTATTTT. Its protein is CASSPSGTGANTQYF.

This clonotype has at least ten counts. This sequence joins TRBV5-1 and TRBJ1-1; 11 nucleotides agree with TRBD1. Trimming took 3 bases from V and 6 from J; bases not matched to a gene: 4. Germline assignment: CDR1 SGHRS and CDR2 YFSETQ. CDR3 size: 14 residues. The CDR3 DNA reads as TGCGCCAGCAGCTCAGGACAGGGGGCGGCTGAAGCTTTCTTT. Its protein is CASSSGQGAAEAFF.

Here the CDR3 reads CASSRDDRVTNEKLFF. The CDR3 nucleotides are TGTGCCAGCAGCAGGGACGACCGAGTAACTAATGAAAAACTGTTTTTT. The J gene is TRBJ1-4, the V gene TRBV7-2, with a weak D call TRBD1 (5 bases). The germline V gene encodes CDR1 SGHTA and CDR2 FQGNSA. V shed 5 bases and J shed 1 base, with 14 bases lying between them. The CDR3 sequence is 16 residues long.

This clonotype was recorded many times. The V gene is TRBV11-2, the J gene TRBJ1-4; tentatively, D is TRBD1 (6 bases). The V gene lost 4 bases and the J gene lost 6 bases, with 12 bases spanning the gap. CDR1 is SGHAT, CDR2 FQNNGV, per germline. This CDR3 contains 14 residues. CDR3 region: CASSSGTQDEKLFF. The CDR3 DNA is TGTGCCAGCAGCTCAGGGACACAGGATGAAAAACTGTTTTTT.

The table lists this clonotype with many counts. The chain joins TRBV30 to TRBJ1-2; 9 bases fit TRBD1. V gave up 5 bases and J gave up 7 bases; unmatched junction bases: 8. Looked up from germline, CDR1 is GTSNPN and CDR2 is SVGIG (reference sequence). CDR3 length equals 13 residues. CDR3 DNA: TGTGCCTGGCACCGGGACAGGGAGTCTGGCTACACCTTC. It specifies CAWHRDRESGYTF.

The chain has TRBV19 and TRBJ2-2; TRBD2 agrees at 12 bases. Unmatched junction bases numbered 9, after V lost 4 bases and J lost 3 bases. This CDR3 contains 18 residues. The germline V gene has CDR1 LNHDA and CDR2 SQIVND (reference sequence). The CDR3, as DNA: TGTGCCAGTAGTAAGCTAGCGGGAGGGGCCATGTACACCGGGGAGCTGTTTTTT. It yields the protein CASSKLAGGAMYTGELFF. The entire variable domain, with the rest obtained from reference TRBV19 and TRBJ2-2, is as follows: DGGITQSPKYLFRKEGQNVTLSCEQNLNHDAMYWYRQDPGQGLRLIYYSQIVNDFQKGDIAEGYSVSREKKESFPLTVTSAQKNPTAFYLCASSKLAGGAMYTGELFFGEGSRLTVL.

This clonotype was observed at least ten times. The rearrangement uses TRBV12-3 or TRBV12-4 and TRBJ2-3, with 11 bases aligning to TRBD2. J lost 5 bases, V lost 2 bases, and 3 bases had no gene match. The CDR3 extends over 15 amino acids. CDR3 DNA: TGTGCCAGCAGTTTAACTAGCGGGAGCGGAGATACGCAGTATTTT. Encoded protein: CASSLTSGSGDTQYF.